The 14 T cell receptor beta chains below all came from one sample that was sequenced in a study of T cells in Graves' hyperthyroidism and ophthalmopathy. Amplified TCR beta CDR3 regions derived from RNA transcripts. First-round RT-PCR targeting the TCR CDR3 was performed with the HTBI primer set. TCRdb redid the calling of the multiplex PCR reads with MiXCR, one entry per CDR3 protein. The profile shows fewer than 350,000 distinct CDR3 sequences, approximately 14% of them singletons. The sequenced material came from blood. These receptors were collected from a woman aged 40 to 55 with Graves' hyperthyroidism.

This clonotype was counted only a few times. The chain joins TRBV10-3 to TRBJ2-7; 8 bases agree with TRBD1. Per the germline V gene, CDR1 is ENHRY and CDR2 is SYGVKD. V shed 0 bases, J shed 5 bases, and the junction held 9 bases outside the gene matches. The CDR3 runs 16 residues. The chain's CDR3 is CAISESRTGSHDEQYF. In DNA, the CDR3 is TGTGCCATCAGTGAGTCCCGGACAGGGAGCCACGACGAGCAGTACTTC.

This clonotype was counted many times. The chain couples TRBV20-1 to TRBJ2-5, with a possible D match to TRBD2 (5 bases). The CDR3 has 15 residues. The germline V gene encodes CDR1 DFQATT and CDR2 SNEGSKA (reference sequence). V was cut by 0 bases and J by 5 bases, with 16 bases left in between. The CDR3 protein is CSARDEIRRGETQYF. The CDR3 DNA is TGCAGTGCTAGAGATGAGATCAGGCGAGGGGAGACCCAGTACTTC.

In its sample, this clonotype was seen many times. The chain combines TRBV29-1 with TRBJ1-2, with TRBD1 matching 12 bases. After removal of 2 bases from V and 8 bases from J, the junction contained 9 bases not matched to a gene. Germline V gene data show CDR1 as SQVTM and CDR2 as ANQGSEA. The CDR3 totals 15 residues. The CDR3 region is CSVESRDRGPEGYTF. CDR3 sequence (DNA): TGCAGCGTTGAAAGCCGGGACAGGGGGCCGGAGGGCTACACCTTC.

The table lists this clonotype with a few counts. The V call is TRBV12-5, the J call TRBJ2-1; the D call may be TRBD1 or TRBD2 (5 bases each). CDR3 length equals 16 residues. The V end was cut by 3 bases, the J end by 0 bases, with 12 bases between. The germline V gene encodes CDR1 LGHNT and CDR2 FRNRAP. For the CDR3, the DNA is TGTGCTAGTGGTTTAACAACAGGAGGCTCCTACAATGAGCAGTTCTTC. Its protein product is CASGLTTGGSYNEQFF. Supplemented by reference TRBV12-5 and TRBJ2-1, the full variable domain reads DARVTQTPRHKVTEMGQEVTMRCQPILGHNTVFWYRQTMMQGLELLAYFRNRAPLDDSGMPKDRFSAEMPDATLATLKIQPSEPRDSAVYFCASGLTTGGSYNEQFFGPGTRLTVL.

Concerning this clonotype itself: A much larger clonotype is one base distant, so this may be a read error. The CDR3 sequence is CASSLALTRLLETQYF. The CDR3 DNA follows: TGTGCCAGCAGCTTAGCCCTGACAAGGCTTTTAGAGACCCAGTACTTC. The chain has TRBV28 and TRBJ2-5; D is ambiguous. CDR3 size: 16 residues. Trimming took 6 bases from V and 4 from J, leaving 21 bases between them. Germline V gene sequence: CDR1 MDHEN, CDR2 SYDVKM.

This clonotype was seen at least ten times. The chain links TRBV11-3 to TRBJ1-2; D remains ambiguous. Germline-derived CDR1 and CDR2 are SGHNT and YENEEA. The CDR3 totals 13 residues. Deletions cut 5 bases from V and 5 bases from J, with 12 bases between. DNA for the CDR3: TGTGCCAGCAGCATATCGGACCTTTATGGCTACACCTTC. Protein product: CASSISDLYGYTF.

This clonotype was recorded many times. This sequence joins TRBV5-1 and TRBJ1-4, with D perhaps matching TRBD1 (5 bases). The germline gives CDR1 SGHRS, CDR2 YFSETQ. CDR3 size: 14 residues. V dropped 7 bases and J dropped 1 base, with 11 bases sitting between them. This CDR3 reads CASSIGGTNEKLFF. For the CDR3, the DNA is TGCGCCAGCTCCATCGGGGGAACTAATGAAAAACTGTTTTTT.

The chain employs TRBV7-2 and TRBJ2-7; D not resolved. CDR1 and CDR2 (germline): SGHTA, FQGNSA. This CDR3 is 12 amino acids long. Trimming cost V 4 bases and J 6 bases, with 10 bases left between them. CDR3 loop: CASSYVPVEQYF. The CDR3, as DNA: TGTGCCAGCAGCTACGTCCCAGTCGAGCAGTACTTC.

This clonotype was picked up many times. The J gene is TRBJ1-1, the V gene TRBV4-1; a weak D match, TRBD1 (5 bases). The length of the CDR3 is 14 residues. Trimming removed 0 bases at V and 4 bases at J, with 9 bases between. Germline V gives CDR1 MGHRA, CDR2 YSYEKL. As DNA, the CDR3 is TGCGCCAGCAGCCAAGAGGCGGGGCGCACTGAAGCTTTCTTT. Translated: CASSQEAGRTEAFF.

CDR3 sequence: CASSLVRGIQYF. The CDR3 DNA is TGTGCCAGCAGCTTGGTCAGGGGCATTCAGTACTTC. The rearrangement joins TRBV7-2 to TRBJ2-4, with TRBD1 as a possible D gene (6 bases). Trimming shortened V by 3 bases and J by 9 bases, and 9 bases separated the two germline ends. This CDR3 spans 12 amino acids. Germline CDR1 and CDR2: SGHTA and FQGNSA. Based on the CDR3 plus reference TRBV7-2 and TRBJ2-4, the full variable domain is GAGVSQSPSNKVTEKGKDVELRCDPISGHTALYWYRQSLGQGLEFLIYFQGNSAPDKSGLPSDRFSAERTGGSVSTLTIQRTQQEDSAVYLCASSLVRGIQYFGAGTRLSVL.

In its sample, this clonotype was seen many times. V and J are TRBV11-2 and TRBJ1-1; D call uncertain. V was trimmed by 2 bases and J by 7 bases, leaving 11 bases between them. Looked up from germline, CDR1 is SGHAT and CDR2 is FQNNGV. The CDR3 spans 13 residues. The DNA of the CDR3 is TGTGCCAGCAGCTTAAAAGGGCAGTTTGAAGCTTTCTTT. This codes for CASSLKGQFEAFF.

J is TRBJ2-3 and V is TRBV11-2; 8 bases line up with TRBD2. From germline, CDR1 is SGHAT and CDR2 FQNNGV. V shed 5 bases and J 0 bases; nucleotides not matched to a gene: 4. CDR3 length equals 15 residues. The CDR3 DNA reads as TGTGCCAGCAGCCCCAGCGGGGGCAGCACAGATACGCAGTATTTT. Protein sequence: CASSPSGGSTDTQYF. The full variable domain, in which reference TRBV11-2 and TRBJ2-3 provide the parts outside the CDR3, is EAGVAQSPRYKIIEKRQSVAFWCNPISGHATLYWYQQILGQGPKLLIQFQNNGVVDDSQLPKDRFSAERLKGVDSTLKIQPAKLEDSAVYLCASSPSGGSTDTQYFGPGTRLTVL.

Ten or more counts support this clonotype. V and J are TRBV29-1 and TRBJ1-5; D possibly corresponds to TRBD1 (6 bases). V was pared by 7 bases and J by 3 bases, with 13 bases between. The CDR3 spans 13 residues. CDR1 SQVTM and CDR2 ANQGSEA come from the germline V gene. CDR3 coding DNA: TGCAGCGCCAAAGCGGGGGCCAATCAGCCCCAGCATTTT. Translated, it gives CSAKAGANQPQHF.

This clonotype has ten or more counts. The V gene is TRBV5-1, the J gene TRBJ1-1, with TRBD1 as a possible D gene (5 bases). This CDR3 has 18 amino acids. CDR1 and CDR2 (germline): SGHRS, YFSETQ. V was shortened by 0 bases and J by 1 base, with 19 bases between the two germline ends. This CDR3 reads CASSLVGPGSAGNTEAFF. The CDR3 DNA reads TGCGCCAGCAGCTTGGTGGGTCCAGGGTCCGCCGGGAACACTGAAGCTTTCTTT.